The T cell receptor beta chain described here comes from a study of blood T cell repertoires in COVID-19. Study background: T cells, B-cell-depleted T cells, or PBMCs supplied cDNA or gDNA.

The V end was cut by 4 bases, the J end by 6 bases, with 12 bases between. Per germline, CDR1 SEHNR and CDR2 FQNEAQ (reference sequence). CDR3 length: 13 residues. Under the authors' procedure: Reference gene primers were amplified, and this amplification served to estimate nucleated cell counts. The repertoire was sequenced with immunoSEQ multiplex PCR; TCRdb's copy has only in-frame clones and lacks some. The V and J calls and clone size are taken from that table; D and trimming were inferred from the DNA. Here the sample spans about 49,000 clones, 75% to 85% being singletons. V usage is TRBV7-9 and J usage is TRBJ1-1, with D possibly TRBD1 on 5 matching bases. The receptor was derived from a woman in her sixties with acute or convalescent COVID-19. The specimen was peripheral blood. CDR3 region: CASSSSRAAEAFF. The DNA of the CDR3 is TGTGCCAGCAGCTCCTCCAGGGCGGCTGAAGCTTTCTTT. The entire variable domain, with the rest obtained from reference TRBV7-9 and TRBJ1-1, is as follows: DTGVSQNPRHKITKRGQNVTFRCDPISEHNRLYWYRQTLGQGPEFLTYFQNEAQLEKSRLLSDRFSAERPKGSFSTLEIQRTEQGDSAMYLCASSSSRAAEAFFGQGTRLTVV.